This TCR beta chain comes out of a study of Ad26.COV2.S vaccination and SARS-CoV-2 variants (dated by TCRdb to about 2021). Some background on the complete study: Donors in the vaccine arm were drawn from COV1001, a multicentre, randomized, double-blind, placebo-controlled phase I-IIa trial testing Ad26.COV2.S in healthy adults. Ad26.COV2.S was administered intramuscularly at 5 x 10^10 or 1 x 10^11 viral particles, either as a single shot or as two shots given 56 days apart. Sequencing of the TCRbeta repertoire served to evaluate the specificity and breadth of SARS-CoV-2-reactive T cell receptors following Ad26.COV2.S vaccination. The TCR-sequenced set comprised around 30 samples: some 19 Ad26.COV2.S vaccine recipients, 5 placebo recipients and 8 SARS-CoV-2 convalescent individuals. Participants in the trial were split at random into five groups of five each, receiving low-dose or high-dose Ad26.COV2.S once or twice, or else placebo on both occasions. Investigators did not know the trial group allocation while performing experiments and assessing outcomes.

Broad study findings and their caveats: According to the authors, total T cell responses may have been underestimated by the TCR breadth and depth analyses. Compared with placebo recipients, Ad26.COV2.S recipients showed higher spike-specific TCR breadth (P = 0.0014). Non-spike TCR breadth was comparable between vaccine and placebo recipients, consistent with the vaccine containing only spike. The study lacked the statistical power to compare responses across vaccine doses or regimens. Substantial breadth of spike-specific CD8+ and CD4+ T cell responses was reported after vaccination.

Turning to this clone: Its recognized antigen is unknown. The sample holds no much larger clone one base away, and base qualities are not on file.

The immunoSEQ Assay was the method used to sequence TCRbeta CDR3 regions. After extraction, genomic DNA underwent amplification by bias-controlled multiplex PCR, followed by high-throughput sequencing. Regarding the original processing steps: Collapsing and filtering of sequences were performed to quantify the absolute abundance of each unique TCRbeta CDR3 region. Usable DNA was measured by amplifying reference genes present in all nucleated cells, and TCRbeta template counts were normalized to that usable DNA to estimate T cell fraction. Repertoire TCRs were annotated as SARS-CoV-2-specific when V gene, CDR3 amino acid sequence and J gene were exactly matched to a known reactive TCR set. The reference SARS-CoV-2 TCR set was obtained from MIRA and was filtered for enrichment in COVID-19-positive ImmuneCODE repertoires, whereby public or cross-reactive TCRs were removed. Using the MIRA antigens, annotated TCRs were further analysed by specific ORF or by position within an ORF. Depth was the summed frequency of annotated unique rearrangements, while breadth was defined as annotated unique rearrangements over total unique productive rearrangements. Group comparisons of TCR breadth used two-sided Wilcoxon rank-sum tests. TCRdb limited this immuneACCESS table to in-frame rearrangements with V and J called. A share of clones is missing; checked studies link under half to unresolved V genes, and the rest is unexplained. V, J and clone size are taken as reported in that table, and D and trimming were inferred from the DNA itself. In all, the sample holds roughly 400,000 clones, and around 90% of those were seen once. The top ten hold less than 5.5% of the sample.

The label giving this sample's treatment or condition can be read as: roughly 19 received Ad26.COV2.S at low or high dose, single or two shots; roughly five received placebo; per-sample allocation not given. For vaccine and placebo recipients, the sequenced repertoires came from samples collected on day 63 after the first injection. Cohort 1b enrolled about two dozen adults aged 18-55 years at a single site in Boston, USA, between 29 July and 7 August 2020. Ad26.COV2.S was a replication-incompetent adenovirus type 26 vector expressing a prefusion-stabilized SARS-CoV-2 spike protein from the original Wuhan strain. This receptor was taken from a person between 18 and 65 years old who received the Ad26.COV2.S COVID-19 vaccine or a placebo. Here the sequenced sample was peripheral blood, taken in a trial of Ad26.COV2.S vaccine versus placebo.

The CDR3 protein: CASSGPSGRSYEQYF. Read as DNA, the sequence is TGTGCCAGCAGTGGCCCGAGCGGGAGATCCTACGAGCAGTACTTC. Recombination linked TRBV28 to TRBJ2-7, and TRBD2 aligns with 8 junction nucleotides. The germline V end is reduced by 5 bases and the J end by 1 base; junction bases left unmatched: 7. From the germline V gene, CDR1 is MDHEN and CDR2 is SYDVKM. The CDR3 sequence holds 15 residues, the cysteine and phenylalanine included. The only DNA kept is the CDR3, 45 bases in frame from the first base. Reference TRBV28 and TRBJ2-7 proteins supply the regions before and after the CDR3; the full variable domain is: DVKVTQSSRYLVKRTGEKVFLECVQDMDHENMFWYRQDPGLGLRLIYFSYDVKMKEKGDIPEGYSVSREKKERFSLILESASTNQTSMYLCASSGPSGRSYEQYFGPGTRLTVT.